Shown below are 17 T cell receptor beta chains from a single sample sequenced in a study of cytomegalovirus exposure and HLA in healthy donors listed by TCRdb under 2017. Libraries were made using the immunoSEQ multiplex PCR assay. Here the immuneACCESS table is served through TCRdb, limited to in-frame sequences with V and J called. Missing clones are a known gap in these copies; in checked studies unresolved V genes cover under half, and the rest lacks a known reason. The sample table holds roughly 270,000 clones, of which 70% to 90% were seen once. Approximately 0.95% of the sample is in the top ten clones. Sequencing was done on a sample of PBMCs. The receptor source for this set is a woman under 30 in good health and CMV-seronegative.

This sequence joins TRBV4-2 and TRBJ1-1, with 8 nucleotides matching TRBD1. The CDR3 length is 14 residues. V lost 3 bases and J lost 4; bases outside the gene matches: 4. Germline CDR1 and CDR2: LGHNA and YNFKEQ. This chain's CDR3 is CASSHLDRGTEAFF. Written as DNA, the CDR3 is TGTGCCAGCAGCCATCTCGACAGGGGCACTGAAGCTTTCTTT.

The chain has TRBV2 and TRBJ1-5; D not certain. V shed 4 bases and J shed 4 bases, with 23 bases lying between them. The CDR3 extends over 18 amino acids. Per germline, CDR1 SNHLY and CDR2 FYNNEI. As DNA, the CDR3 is TGTGCCAGCAGTGTGGGGTTTCCGGCCGTCCCGGGAAATCAGCCCCAGCATTTT. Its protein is CASSVGFPAVPGNQPQHF. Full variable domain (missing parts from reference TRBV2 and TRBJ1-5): EPEVTQTPSHQVTQMGQEVILRCVPISNHLYFYWYRQILGQKVEFLVSFYNNEISEKSEIFDDQFSVERPDGSNFTLKIRSTKLEDSAMYFCASSVGFPAVPGNQPQHFGDGTRLSIL.

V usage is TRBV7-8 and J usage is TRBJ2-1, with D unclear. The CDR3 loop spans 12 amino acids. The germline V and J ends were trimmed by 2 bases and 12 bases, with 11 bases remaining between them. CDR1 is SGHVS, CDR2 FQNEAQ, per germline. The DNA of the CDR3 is TGTGCCAGCAGCTTAATGGGCGTCGGGCAGTTCTTC. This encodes CASSLMGVGQFF.

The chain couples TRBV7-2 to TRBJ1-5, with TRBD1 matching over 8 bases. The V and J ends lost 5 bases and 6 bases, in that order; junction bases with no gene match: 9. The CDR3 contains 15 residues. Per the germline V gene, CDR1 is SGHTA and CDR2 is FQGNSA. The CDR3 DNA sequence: TGTGCCAGCAGCCCGACGACAGGGGTGGGTCAGCCCCAGCATTTT. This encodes CASSPTTGVGQPQHF.

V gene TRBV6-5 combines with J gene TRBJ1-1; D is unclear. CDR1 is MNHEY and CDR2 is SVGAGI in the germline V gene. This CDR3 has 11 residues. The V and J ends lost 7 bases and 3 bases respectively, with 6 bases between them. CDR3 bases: TGTGCCAGCACTCGTGACACTGAAGCTTTCTTT. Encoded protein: CASTRDTEAFF.

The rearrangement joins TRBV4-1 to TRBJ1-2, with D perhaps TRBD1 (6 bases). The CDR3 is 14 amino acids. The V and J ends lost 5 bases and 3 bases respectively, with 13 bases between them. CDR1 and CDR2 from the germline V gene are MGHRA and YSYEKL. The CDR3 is CASSSPGGHYGYTF. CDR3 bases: TGCGCCAGCAGCTCCCCGGGGGGCCACTATGGCTACACCTTC.

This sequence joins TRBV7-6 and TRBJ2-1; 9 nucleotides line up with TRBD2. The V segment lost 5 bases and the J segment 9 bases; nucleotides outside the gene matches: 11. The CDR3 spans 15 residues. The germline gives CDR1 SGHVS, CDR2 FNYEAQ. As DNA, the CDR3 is TGTGCCAGCAGCAACGGGACTAGCTACCCGGCTGAGCAGTTCTTC. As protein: CASSNGTSYPAEQFF. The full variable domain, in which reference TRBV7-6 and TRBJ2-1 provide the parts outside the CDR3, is GAGVSQSPRYKVTKRGQDVALRCDPISGHVSLYWYRQALGQGPEFLTYFNYEAQQDKSGLPNDRFSAERPEGSISTLTIQRTEQRDSAMYRCASSNGTSYPAEQFFGPGTRLTVL.

CDR3 nucleotides: TGTGCCACCAGCAGAGATCGGCTCGGGGCCTACAATGAGCAGTTCTTC. Translating gives CATSRDRLGAYNEQFF. This chain joins TRBV15 and TRBJ2-1; D may be TRBD2 (5 bases). The length of the CDR3 is 16 residues. Germline values: CDR1 LNHNV, CDR2 YYDKDF (reference sequence). Trimming stripped 0 bases from V and 2 bases from J, with 11 bases between.

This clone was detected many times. CDR3 in DNA: TGTGCCTGGAGTCAGGAGCGGACCAACATTCAGTACTTC. Protein: CAWSQERTNIQYF. The chain combines TRBV30 with TRBJ2-4, with D possibly matching TRBD2 (5 bases). V lost 2 bases, J lost 7 bases, and 12 bases lay in between. This CDR3 is 13 amino acids long. The germline V gene has CDR1 GTSNPN and CDR2 SVGIG (reference sequence).

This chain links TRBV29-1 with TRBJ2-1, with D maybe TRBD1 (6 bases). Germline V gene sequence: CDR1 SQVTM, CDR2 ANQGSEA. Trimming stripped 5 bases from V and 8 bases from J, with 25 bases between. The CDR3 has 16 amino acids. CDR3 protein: CSVPETQGIGLDEQFF. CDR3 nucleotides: TGCAGCGTTCCAGAAACGCAGGGGATCGGCCTCGATGAGCAGTTCTTC.

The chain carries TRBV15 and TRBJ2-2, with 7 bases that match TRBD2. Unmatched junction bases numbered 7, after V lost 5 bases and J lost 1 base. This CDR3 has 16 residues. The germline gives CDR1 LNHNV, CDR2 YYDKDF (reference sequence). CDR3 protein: CATSGGEGRNTGELFF. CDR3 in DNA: TGTGCCACCAGCGGGGGGGAGGGGCGGAACACCGGGGAGCTGTTTTTT.

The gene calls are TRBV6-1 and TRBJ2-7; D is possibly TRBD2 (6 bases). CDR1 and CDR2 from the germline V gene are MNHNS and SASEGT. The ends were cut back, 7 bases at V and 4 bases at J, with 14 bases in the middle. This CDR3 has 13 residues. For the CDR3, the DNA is TGTGCCAGCAATTACGCGGGACCATACGAGCAGTACTTC. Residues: CASNYAGPYEQYF.

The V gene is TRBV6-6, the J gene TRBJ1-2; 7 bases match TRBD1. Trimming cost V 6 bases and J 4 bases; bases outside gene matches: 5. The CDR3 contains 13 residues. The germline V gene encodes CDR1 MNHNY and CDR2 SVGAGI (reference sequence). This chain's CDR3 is CASSHRDSYGYTF. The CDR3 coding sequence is TGTGCCAGCAGCCACAGGGACAGCTATGGCTACACCTTC.

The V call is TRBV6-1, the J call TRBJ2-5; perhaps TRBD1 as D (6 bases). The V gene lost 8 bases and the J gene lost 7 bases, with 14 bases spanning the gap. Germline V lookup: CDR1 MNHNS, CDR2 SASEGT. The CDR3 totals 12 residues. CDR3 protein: CASPTGIGTQYF. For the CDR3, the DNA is TGTGCCAGCCCGACAGGAATCGGGACCCAGTACTTC.

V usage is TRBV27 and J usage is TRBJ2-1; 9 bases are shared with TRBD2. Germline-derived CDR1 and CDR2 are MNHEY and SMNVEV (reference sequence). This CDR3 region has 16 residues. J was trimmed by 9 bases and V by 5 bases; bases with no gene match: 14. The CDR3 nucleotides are TGTGCCAGCAGTCCTCTGGGCGGGAGGGCCCTCGGTGAGCAGTTCTTC. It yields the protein CASSPLGGRALGEQFF.

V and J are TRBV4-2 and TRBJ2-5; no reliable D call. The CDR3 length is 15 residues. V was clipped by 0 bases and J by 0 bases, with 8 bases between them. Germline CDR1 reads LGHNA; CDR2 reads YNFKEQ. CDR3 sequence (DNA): TGTGCCAGCAGCCAAGAGGCGCGGAACCAAGAGACCCAGTACTTC. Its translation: CASSQEARNQETQYF.

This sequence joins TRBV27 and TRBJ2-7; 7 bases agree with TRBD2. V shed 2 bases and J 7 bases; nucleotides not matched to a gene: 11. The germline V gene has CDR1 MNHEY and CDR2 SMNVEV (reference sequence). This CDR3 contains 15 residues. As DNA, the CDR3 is TGTGCCAGCAGTTTAGCGATCGCGGGAGCACGGGAGCAGTACTTC. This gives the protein CASSLAIAGAREQYF.